Following are 21 T cell receptor beta chains from one sample sequenced in a study of CD8+ T cells in alopecia areata. Treatment denoted: oral pan-JAK inhibitor, 5-10 mg twice daily. RNA extraction and reverse transcription yielded cDNA as sequencing template. Profiled with immunoSEQ multiplex PCR; TCRdb holds only in-frame clones, not every one. This table holds approximately 200,000 clones, around two fifths found once. This sample comprised CD4+ T cells sorted from blood, obtained around week 36, from a patient treated with tofacitinib. The source of these receptors is a human donor with alopecia areata.

This clone turned up a few times. V and J are TRBV29-1 and TRBJ1-3; D gene unclear. Germline V gene lookup returns CDR1 SQVTM and CDR2 ANQGSEA. Trimming cost V 6 bases and J 0 bases, with 3 bases left between them. This CDR3 has 11 residues. The CDR3 nucleotides read TGCAGCGTCAACTCTGGAAACACCATATATTTT. It is translated as CSVNSGNTIYF. The full variable domain, with the rest looked up from reference TRBV29-1 and TRBJ1-3, is SAVISQKPSRDICQRGTSLTIQCQVDSQVTMMFWYRQQPGQSLTLIATANQGSEATYESGFVIDKFPISRPNLTFSTLTVSNMSPEDSSIYLCSVNSGNTIYFGEGSWLTVV.

V and J are TRBV5-1 and TRBJ2-6, with D possibly TRBD2 on 5 matching bases. The CDR3 is made up of 15 amino acids. Deletions cut 0 bases from V and 3 bases from J, with 7 bases between. CDR1 and CDR2 (germline): SGHRS, YFSETQ. The CDR3 sequence is CASSLDGDGANVLTF. CDR3 nucleotide sequence: TGCGCCAGCAGCTTGGACGGGGATGGGGCCAACGTCCTGACTTTC. The variable domain in full, with the rest retrieved from reference TRBV5-1 and TRBJ2-6, is KAGVTQTPRYLIKTRGQQVTLSCSPISGHRSVSWYQQTPGQGLQFLFEYFSETQRNKGNFPGRFSGRQFSNSRSEMNVSTLELGDSALYLCASSLDGDGANVLTFGAGSRLTVL.

The chain recombines TRBV7-2 with TRBJ2-5; TRBD2 is a possible D gene (5 bases). From germline, CDR1 is SGHTA and CDR2 FQGNSA. Trimming stripped 3 bases from V and 5 bases from J, with 16 bases between. The CDR3 has 15 amino acids. CDR3 sequence (DNA): TGTGCCAGCAGCTTCGATACAGCCCGGAGGGAGACCCAGTACTTC. Translating gives CASSFDTARRETQYF.

V usage is TRBV30 and J usage is TRBJ2-6; D ambiguous. The CDR3 sequence is 13 residues long. Germline-derived CDR1 and CDR2 are GTSNPN and SVGIG (reference sequence). V was cut by 7 bases and J by 2 bases, with 9 bases left in between. The CDR3 DNA follows: TGTGCCTTTCAGCCGACTGGGGCCAACGTCCTGACTTTC. Translation: CAFQPTGANVLTF.

This clone was counted between two and nine times. The chain joins TRBV28 to TRBJ2-1; D possibly matches TRBD1 or TRBD2 (5 bases each). Germline lookup yields CDR1 MDHEN and CDR2 SYDVKM. This CDR3 has 12 amino acids. The V end lost 7 bases, the J end lost 6 bases, and 10 bases lay between the germline ends. CDR3 DNA: TGTGCCAGCATTCAGGGACGCAATGAGCAGTTCTTC. Residues: CASIQGRNEQFF.

The chain uses TRBV30 and TRBJ2-1, with D perhaps matching TRBD2 (5 bases). This CDR3 has 15 residues. Germline-derived CDR1 and CDR2 are GTSNPN and SVGIG (reference sequence). V was pared by 3 bases and J by 2 bases, with 14 bases between. The CDR3 protein is CAWSPGEGPYNEQFF. For the CDR3, the DNA is TGTGCCTGGAGCCCCGGAGAGGGCCCCTACAATGAGCAGTTCTTC.

This clone was observed a handful of times. The gene calls are TRBV5-4 and TRBJ2-3; unclear D gene. Germline CDR1 reads SGHNT; CDR2 reads YYREEE (reference sequence). Trimming removed 1 base from V and 0 bases from J, with 6 bases in between. The length of the CDR3 is 14 residues. CDR3 coding DNA: TGTGCCAGCAGCTTGTCTGCTAGCACAGATACGCAGTATTTT. It encodes CASSLSASTDTQYF.

The gene calls are TRBV7-2 and TRBJ2-1, with 11 bases matching TRBD2. Germline trimming cut 4 bases from V and 10 bases from J; bases unmatched to any gene: 3. The CDR3 extends over 13 amino acids. Germline-derived CDR1 and CDR2 are SGHTA and FQGNSA. The CDR3 is CASSSRLAGEQFF. CDR3 in DNA: TGTGCCAGCAGCTCGAGACTAGCGGGAGAGCAGTTCTTC.

This clone has more than one count but fewer than ten. The genes are TRBV25-1 and TRBJ2-3; the D gene is possibly TRBD1 (6 bases). The CDR3 contains 15 residues. CDR1 MGHDK and CDR2 SYGVNS come from the germline V gene. Trimming cost V 7 bases and J 4 bases, with 18 bases left between them. CDR3 DNA: TGTGCCAGCATTGTAACGGACAGATGTGCAGATACGCAGTATTTT. Translating gives CASIVTDRCADTQYF.

The chain carries TRBV7-2 and TRBJ2-4, with 10 bases matching TRBD2. This CDR3 region has 15 residues. With 6 bases clipped from V and 7 bases from J, the junction kept 9 bases outside the gene matches. Germline V gives CDR1 SGHTA, CDR2 FQGNSA. CDR3 nucleotide sequence: TGTGCCAGCAGACCCGGGGTAGCGGGAGGTAACATTCAGTACTTC. This sequence encodes CASRPGVAGGNIQYF.

The chain combines TRBV7-2 with TRBJ2-7, with unresolved D. V was shortened by 6 bases and J by 7 bases, with 19 bases between the two germline ends. This CDR3 contains 14 residues. CDR1 and CDR2 (germline): SGHTA, FQGNSA. The DNA of the CDR3 is TGTGCCAGCAGTACACGAGCGACGTCCGGGGAGCAGTACTTC. It is translated as CASSTRATSGEQYF.

The V gene is TRBV19, the J gene TRBJ2-1, with 7 bases identical to TRBD2. With V trimmed by 6 bases and J by 3 bases, 2 bases remained unmatched. The germline CDR1 and CDR2 sequences are LNHDA and SQIVND (reference sequence). The CDR3 totals 13 residues. Here the CDR3 DNA reads TGTGCCAGTAGGGGGGGGATCTACAATGAGCAGTTCTTC. It specifies CASRGGIYNEQFF.

The chain couples TRBV29-1 to TRBJ2-3; 9 nucleotides line up with TRBD2. Germline values: CDR1 SQVTM, CDR2 ANQGSEA. This CDR3 spans 14 amino acids. Germline trimming cut 3 bases from V and 7 bases from J; bases unmatched to any gene: 8. The CDR3 DNA is TGCAGCGTTGATGAGGCTAGCGGGGTGAATACGCAGTATTTT. Translated: CSVDEASGVNTQYF.

The chain couples TRBV9 to TRBJ2-1, with 13 bases identical to TRBD2. Trimming removed 2 bases from V and 6 bases from J; junction bases left unmatched: 2. This CDR3 region has 15 residues. Germline V gives CDR1 SGDLS, CDR2 YYNGEE. The CDR3 nucleotides read TGTGCCAGCAGCGTTACTAGCGGGAGGGCCAATGAGCAGTTCTTC. Translated: CASSVTSGRANEQFF.

The rearrangement uses TRBV5-6 and TRBJ1-1; no firm D call. The germline V gene has CDR1 SGHDT and CDR2 YYEEEE. With 4 bases removed from V and 1 base from J, the gap between germline ends came to 11 bases. CDR3 length: 14 residues. Here the CDR3 DNA reads TGTGCCAGCAGCCCCGTCGGATCGAACACTGAAGCTTTCTTT. It yields the protein CASSPVGSNTEAFF.

Judged by abundance, this clone is medium-sized. The chain has TRBV27 and TRBJ2-3, with 10 nucleotides matching TRBD2. The CDR3 is 15 residues long. Germline V gene data show CDR1 as MNHEY and CDR2 as SMNVEV (reference sequence). J gave up 5 bases and V 8 bases, and 10 bases lay outside the gene matches. Here the CDR3 reads CASCSLAGVRDTQYF. CDR3 nucleotide sequence: TGTGCCAGCTGCTCTCTAGCGGGAGTGAGAGATACGCAGTATTTT.

In its sample, this clone was seen a few times. It is likely a read error, because the conserved phenylalanine at the end of the CDR3 is missing. The DNA is left out, because the CDR3 cannot be placed on it with certainty; the CDR3 is given as TCRdb lists it. The CDR3 sequence is CASRDDRRCS. The rearrangement joins TRBV27 to TRBJ1-4; the table's D call of TRBD1 was not tested on the DNA. CDR1 is MNHEY, CDR2 SMNVEV, per germline (reference sequence). Both ends counted, the CDR3 spans 10 residues.

This clone was observed a single time. The chain has TRBV5-6 and TRBJ1-5; TRBD1 might be the D (6 bases). The CDR3 extends over 15 amino acids. Trimming stripped 2 bases from V and 4 bases from J, with 13 bases between. CDR1 is SGHDT and CDR2 is YYEEEE in the germline V gene. The CDR3 loop is CASSFRGAINQPQHF. The CDR3 DNA follows: TGTGCCAGCAGCTTTAGGGGGGCAATAAATCAGCCCCAGCATTTT.

This chain connects TRBV5-4 to TRBJ2-5; 8 bases align to TRBD1. CDR1 is SGHNT, CDR2 YYREEE, per germline (reference sequence). This CDR3 is 15 amino acids long. The ends lost 4 bases at V and 7 bases at J; junction bases unmatched: 12. The CDR3 loop reads CASSDRRTGFGTQYF. The CDR3 DNA reads TGTGCCAGCAGCGATAGGAGGACAGGGTTTGGGACCCAGTACTTC. The whole variable domain, filled in from reference TRBV5-4 and TRBJ2-5, reads ETGVTQSPTHLIKTRGQQVTLRCSSQSGHNTVSWYQQALGQGPQFIFQYYREEENGRGNFPPRFSGLQFPNYSSELNVNALELDDSALYLCASSDRRTGFGTQYFGPGTRLLVL.

Comment on this clone: The same CDR3 is also encoded by other DNA sequences in this sample. V gene TRBV5-1 combines with J gene TRBJ2-7; D is unresolved. V lost 0 bases to trimming and J lost 1 base, with 8 bases between them. The CDR3 spans 14 residues. Germline values: CDR1 SGHRS, CDR2 YFSETQ. The CDR3: CASSLAGRSYEQYF. CDR3 nucleotide sequence: TGCGCCAGCAGCTTGGCCGGCAGGTCCTACGAGCAGTACTTC.

The chain joins TRBV19 to TRBJ1-5, with D possibly being TRBD1 (6 bases). The CDR3 is 15 residues long. Germline assignment: CDR1 LNHDA and CDR2 SQIVND (reference sequence). Trimming left V 5 bases short and J 0 bases short, with 11 bases between. CDR3 residues: CASSWDKSSNQPQHF. CDR3 nucleotides: TGTGCCAGTAGTTGGGACAAGTCTAGCAATCAGCCCCAGCATTTT.